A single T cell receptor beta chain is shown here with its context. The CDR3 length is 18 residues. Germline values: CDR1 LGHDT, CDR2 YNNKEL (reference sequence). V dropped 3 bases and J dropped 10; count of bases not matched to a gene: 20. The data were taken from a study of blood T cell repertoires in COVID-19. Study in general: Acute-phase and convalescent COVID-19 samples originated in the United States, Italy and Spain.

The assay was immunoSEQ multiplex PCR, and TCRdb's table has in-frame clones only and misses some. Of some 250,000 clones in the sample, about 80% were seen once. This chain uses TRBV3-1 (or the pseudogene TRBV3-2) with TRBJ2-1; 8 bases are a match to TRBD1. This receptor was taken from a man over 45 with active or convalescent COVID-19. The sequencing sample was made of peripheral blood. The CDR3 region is CASSHSLPGTGAIWEQFF. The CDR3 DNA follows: TGTGCCAGCAGCCACTCGCTCCCCGGGACAGGAGCCATTTGGGAGCAGTTCTTC.